This is a list of T cell receptor beta chains from one sample in a study of chemoradiotherapy in HPV16-positive cancers. Here immunoSEQ multiplex PCR was the method, and the copy in TCRdb shows in-frame clones only, minus some. The table records about 25,000 clones, about 92% of them present only once. The material sequenced was blood, taken from a patient who underwent chemoradiotherapy. Source of these receptors: a human donor with HPV-associated anogenital cancer. Both conserved end residues are part of each CDR3. Each record gives: J gene, CDR3 length, V gene, CDR3 protein.

J gene: TRBJ2-5
CDR3 length: 14
V gene: TRBV28
CDR3 protein: CASSFFGSQETQYF

J gene: TRBJ2-4
CDR3 length: 14
V gene: TRBV29-1
CDR3 protein: CSVEDQMQGNIQYF

J gene: TRBJ2-2
CDR3 length: 16
V gene: TRBV27
CDR3 protein: CASRGLAGGNTGELFF

J gene: TRBJ1-5
CDR3 length: 13
V gene: TRBV19
CDR3 protein: CASSETGNQPQHF

J gene: TRBJ1-1
CDR3 length: 13
V gene: TRBV27
CDR3 protein: CASSVGVNTEAFF

J gene: TRBJ2-1
CDR3 length: 15
V gene: TRBV6-1
CDR3 protein: CASRRGTGNPLEQFF

J gene: TRBJ1-2
CDR3 length: 13
V gene: TRBV10-3
CDR3 protein: CAISVQGDYGYTF

J gene: TRBJ2-7
CDR3 length: 12
V gene: TRBV14
CDR3 protein: CASSQNNYEQYF

J gene: TRBJ2-7
CDR3 length: 14
V gene: TRBV28
CDR3 protein: CASSRVAISYEQYF

J gene: TRBJ2-1
CDR3 length: 18
V gene: TRBV5-1
CDR3 protein: CASSLEGLATSPRNEQFF

J gene: TRBJ2-7
CDR3 length: 15
V gene: TRBV18
CDR3 protein: CASSPPSSAAYEQYF

J gene: TRBJ1-2
CDR3 length: 14
V gene: TRBV6-5
CDR3 protein: CASSRQGWGYGYTF

J gene: TRBJ2-5
CDR3 length: 13
V gene: TRBV30
CDR3 protein: CAWSGQGGETQYF

J gene: TRBJ1-2
CDR3 length: 15
V gene: TRBV11-1
CDR3 protein: CASSLSGTSPDGYTF

J gene: TRBJ2-5
CDR3 length: 14
V gene: TRBV18
CDR3 protein: CASSPRHGQETQYF

J gene: TRBJ2-1
CDR3 length: 15
V gene: TRBV4-3
CDR3 protein: CASSQEGASYNEQFF

J gene: TRBJ2-7
CDR3 length: 15
V gene: TRBV14
CDR3 protein: CASSQEIGNPYEQYF

J gene: TRBJ2-1
CDR3 length: 15
V gene: TRBV7-2
CDR3 protein: CASSLEHRGYNEQFF

J gene: TRBJ1-1
CDR3 length: 11
V gene: TRBV20-1
CDR3 protein: CSARGNTEAFF

J gene: TRBJ2-7
CDR3 length: 15
V gene: TRBV28
CDR3 protein: CASSTGQAVADEQYF

J gene: TRBJ2-7
CDR3 length: 15
V gene: TRBV5-4
CDR3 protein: CASSLRTSGLYEQYF

J gene: TRBJ2-1
CDR3 length: 15
V gene: TRBV4-3
CDR3 protein: CASSPRTSGANEQFF

J gene: TRBJ1-2
CDR3 length: 13
V gene: TRBV10-3
CDR3 protein: CATQQPSSYGYTF

J gene: TRBJ1-3
CDR3 length: 14
V gene: TRBV4-3
CDR3 protein: CASSPGISGNTIYF

J gene: TRBJ2-1
CDR3 length: 15
V gene: TRBV19
CDR3 protein: CASSFAPVGDNEQFF

J gene: TRBJ2-1
CDR3 length: 14
V gene: TRBV11-2
CDR3 protein: CASSFSGAYNEQFF

J gene: TRBJ2-7
CDR3 length: 11
V gene: TRBV7-8
CDR3 protein: CASSLVNEQYF

J gene: TRBJ2-3
CDR3 length: 12
V gene: TRBV6-6
CDR3 protein: CASSPWKDTQYF

J gene: TRBJ2-5
CDR3 length: 15
V gene: TRBV9
CDR3 protein: CASSAQTGIGETQYF

J gene: TRBJ2-2
CDR3 length: 17
V gene: TRBV4-3
CDR3 protein: CASSQDGTGVRTGELFF

J gene: TRBJ1-4
CDR3 length: 14
V gene: TRBV19
CDR3 protein: CASSIGRGDEKLFF

J gene: TRBJ1-2
CDR3 length: 13
V gene: TRBV15
CDR3 protein: CATSREGSRGYTF

J gene: TRBJ2-5
CDR3 length: 13
V gene: TRBV29-1
CDR3 protein: CSVGGTVQETQYF

J gene: TRBJ1-1
CDR3 length: 12
V gene: TRBV29-1
CDR3 protein: CSAQQKNTEAFF

J gene: TRBJ2-1
CDR3 length: 15
V gene: TRBV5-8
CDR3 protein: CASSLKRGGYNEQFF

J gene: TRBJ2-3
CDR3 length: 15
V gene: TRBV6-5
CDR3 protein: CASSYRQGGTDTQYF

J gene: TRBJ2-5
CDR3 length: 11
V gene: TRBV20-1
CDR3 protein: CSATARGTQYF

J gene: TRBJ2-3
CDR3 length: 15
V gene: TRBV11-2
CDR3 protein: CASSPSGFAAGTQYF

J gene: TRBJ2-2
CDR3 length: 14
V gene: TRBV5-1
CDR3 protein: CASSMIAPTGELFF

J gene: TRBJ1-5
CDR3 length: 14
V gene: TRBV6-1
CDR3 protein: CASSGGYSNQPQHF

J gene: TRBJ1-1
CDR3 length: 15
V gene: TRBV27
CDR3 protein: CASSLSAAGDTEAFF

J gene: TRBJ2-7
CDR3 length: 14
V gene: TRBV6-5
CDR3 protein: CASSSGTGPYEQYF

J gene: TRBJ2-7
CDR3 length: 15
V gene: TRBV27
CDR3 protein: CASSRGTGGTYEQYF

J gene: TRBJ2-5
CDR3 length: 12
V gene: TRBV6-1
CDR3 protein: CASSEVGGTQYF

J gene: TRBJ1-4
CDR3 length: 17
V gene: TRBV30
CDR3 protein: CAWSVRGQRFFNEKLFF

J gene: TRBJ2-2
CDR3 length: 16
V gene: TRBV7-2
CDR3 protein: CASSAFSGGASGELFF

J gene: TRBJ2-1
CDR3 length: 13
V gene: TRBV7-9
CDR3 protein: CASSFRDRDDQFF

J gene: TRBJ2-3
CDR3 length: 14
V gene: TRBV27
CDR3 protein: CASSLSGGGDTQYF

J gene: TRBJ1-1
CDR3 length: 14
V gene: TRBV5-1
CDR3 protein: CASSSQGGNTEAFF

J gene: TRBJ1-1
CDR3 length: 13
V gene: TRBV11-2
CDR3 protein: CASSLPAGSEAFF

J gene: TRBJ2-7
CDR3 length: 13
V gene: TRBV5-1
CDR3 protein: CASSLHDGDEQYF

J gene: TRBJ2-1
CDR3 length: 16
V gene: TRBV4-3
CDR3 protein: CASSQGGGVAYNEQFF

J gene: TRBJ2-7
CDR3 length: 16
V gene: TRBV5-1
CDR3 protein: CASSLQGWDRDHEQYF

J gene: TRBJ1-4
CDR3 length: 13
V gene: TRBV29-1
CDR3 protein: CSVEVTEGEKLFF

J gene: TRBJ1-5
CDR3 length: 13
V gene: TRBV15
CDR3 protein: CATSRETNQPQHF

J gene: TRBJ2-7
CDR3 length: 16
V gene: TRBV4-2
CDR3 protein: CASSQESGDRTYEQYF

J gene: TRBJ2-1
CDR3 length: 18
V gene: TRBV7-8
CDR3 protein: CASSPLAGGLSSYNEQFF

J gene: TRBJ1-1
CDR3 length: 14
V gene: TRBV5-1
CDR3 protein: CASSLTLWNTEAFF

J gene: TRBJ2-3
CDR3 length: 13
V gene: TRBV6-4
CDR3 protein: CASSEEDTDTQYF

J gene: TRBJ1-1
CDR3 length: 11
V gene: TRBV18
CDR3 protein: CASSPNTEAFF